The present TCR beta chain was sequenced within a study of T cells expressing NK-cell markers. About the study: TCR beta repertoires came from sorted CD3+CD56+NKG2C+, CD3+CD56+NKG2C- and CD3+CD56-NKG2C+ T cells.

Germline-derived CDR1 and CDR2 are LNHNV and YYDKDF (reference sequence). This CDR3 is built from 16 residues. TCRdb re-analyzed the 5' RACE reads; it lists each CDR3 protein once, without DNA. The listing contains about 550,000 distinct CDR3 sequences. The clonotype was recovered from a man aged 18 to 30 in good health. The rearrangement uses TRBV15 and TRBJ2-3; the D call of TRBD1 rests on TCRdb alone, since no DNA is present to check it. The sequenced material came from blood T cells: a sorted CD56 or NKG2C T cell subset, CD4+ or CD8+ T cells, or bulk PBMC T cells (not recorded which). The CDR3 sequence is CATSRDLGGWADTQYF.